The clone carrying this T cell receptor beta chain was seen only a few times. The sample carries other DNA sequences with the same CDR3. Germline CDR1 reads GTSNPN; CDR2 reads SVGIG (reference sequence). V dropped 2 bases and J dropped 4 bases, with 6 bases sitting between them. The CDR3 runs to 12 residues. Only in-frame clones appear in the TCRdb table, and some are missing; sequencing was by immunoSEQ multiplex PCR. The sample lists about 1 million clones, about 74% seen once, with roughly 1.5% in the top ten. The data derive from a study of shared clonotypes between healthy human individuals. The receptor comes from a young man in good health. The sample consisted of memory CD4+ T cells sorted from blood. Described subset: CD45RA-negative fraction. The rearrangement uses TRBV30 and TRBJ1-3; no clear D gene. The CDR3 region has the DNA TGTGCCTGGAGTCGCTCGGGAAACACCATATATTTT. It translates to CAWSRSGNTIYF.